A single sample is the source of the 12 T cell receptor beta chains below, sequenced in a study of T cell clones after liver transplantation. Sequencing was performed with immunoSEQ multiplex PCR; in TCRdb, only in-frame clones are kept and a portion is missing. Of 70,000 to 85,000 clones in the sample, 75% to 85% were seen once. Sequenced material: CD4+ T cells from blood, taken before liver transplant. These TCRs come from a human donor who received a liver transplant.

This clone was counted a single time. The chain uses TRBV19 and TRBJ2-1; D perhaps matches TRBD2 (6 bases). Germline V lookup: CDR1 LNHDA, CDR2 SQIVND (reference sequence). This CDR3 has 17 amino acids. V lost 3 bases and J 7 bases, leaving 22 bases between the germline ends. This CDR3 reads CASSIYQRVFGRNEQFF. CDR3 bases: TGTGCCAGTAGTATTTACCAGCGGGTGTTCGGGAGAAATGAGCAGTTCTTC.

The rearrangement uses TRBV19 and TRBJ1-5; D is unclear. Looked up from germline, CDR1 is LNHDA and CDR2 is SQIVND (reference sequence). V was cut by 3 bases and J by 5 bases, with 8 bases left in between. The CDR3 is 13 residues long. The DNA for the CDR3 is TGTGCCAGTAGTATTGGGAGGGATCAGCCCCAGCATTTT. Translated: CASSIGRDQPQHF.

The V gene is TRBV27, the J gene TRBJ2-7; the D gene is possibly TRBD1 (6 bases). CDR1 and CDR2 from the germline V gene are MNHEY and SMNVEV (reference sequence). The V gene lost 5 bases and the J gene lost 6 bases, with 20 bases spanning the gap. The CDR3 length is 15 residues. DNA of the CDR3: TGTGCCAGCAGTCCCCTTGGACAGTCTCCTGGCGAGCAGTACTTC. Protein product: CASSPLGQSPGEQYF.

In regard to this clone: The same CDR3 can be traced to other DNA sequences in this sample. This chain connects TRBV5-1 to TRBJ2-1, with D unresolved. Trimming took off 0 bases at V and 7 bases at J, with 5 bases between the two ends. Germline V gives CDR1 SGHRS, CDR2 YFSETQ. This CDR3 has 12 residues. The CDR3 sequence is CASSLAGNEQFF. The CDR3, as DNA: TGCGCCAGCAGCTTGGCCGGGAATGAGCAGTTCTTC. The full variable domain, its missing parts supplied by reference TRBV5-1 and TRBJ2-1, is KAGVTQTPRYLIKTRGQQVTLSCSPISGHRSVSWYQQTPGQGLQFLFEYFSETQRNKGNFPGRFSGRQFSNSRSEMNVSTLELGDSALYLCASSLAGNEQFFGPGTRLTVL.

The chain has TRBV7-8 and TRBJ1-1, with TRBD1 matching over 7 bases. V was clipped by 10 bases and J by 2 bases; unmatched bases: 13. Looked up from germline, CDR1 is SGHVS and CDR2 is FQNEAQ. This CDR3 has 15 amino acids. The CDR3 bases are TGTGCCACCCGCCCCCAGGGACAGCAAAACACTGAAGCTTTCTTT. Amino acid sequence: CATRPQGQQNTEAFF.

This clone was recorded once. The chain carries TRBV6-5 and TRBJ2-1, with D perhaps matching TRBD1 (6 bases). The V end was cut by 2 bases, the J end by 7 bases, with 15 bases between. Germline values: CDR1 MNHEY, CDR2 SVGAGI. This CDR3 contains 15 residues. The CDR3 sequence: CASSYTGPQGNEQFF. The DNA of the CDR3 is TGTGCCAGCAGTTACACCGGGCCTCAGGGGAATGAGCAGTTCTTC.

V and J are TRBV2 and TRBJ2-5, with D uncertain. This CDR3 has 14 residues. The germline V and J ends were trimmed by 2 bases and 5 bases, with 12 bases remaining between them. Germline CDR1 is SNHLY and CDR2 is FYNNEI. CDR3 bases: TGTGCCAGCAGTGAAAAGATCCTGGGCGAGACCCAGTACTTC. Its translation is CASSEKILGETQYF.

The chain carries TRBV6-4 and TRBJ2-7; D remains unclear. CDR1 is MRHNA and CDR2 is SNTAGT in the germline V gene. The CDR3 sequence is 18 residues long. Trimming stripped 2 bases from V and 7 bases from J, with 27 bases between. This CDR3 is CASSDTPLWAKGPYEQYF. The CDR3 DNA reads as TGTGCCAGCAGTGACACGCCTCTATGGGCAAAGGGTCCTTATGAGCAGTACTTC.

CDR3 nucleotide sequence: TGCAGCGTTGAAGATCTGGCTAGGGGGTGCGGGGAGCAGTTCTTC. Encoded protein: CSVEDLARGCGEQFF. J is TRBJ2-1 and V is TRBV29-1; possibly TRBD1 for D (6 bases). The germline V and J ends were trimmed by 0 bases and 10 bases, with 19 bases remaining between them. There are 15 residues in the CDR3. The germline V gene has CDR1 SQVTM and CDR2 ANQGSEA.

V is TRBV5-1 and J is TRBJ1-2; the match to TRBD1 covers 9 bases. Trimming took 1 base from V and 6 from J; bases not matched to a gene: 4. The CDR3 extends over 14 amino acids. The germline gives CDR1 SGHRS, CDR2 YFSETQ. The CDR3 DNA is TGCGCCAGCAGCTTGAGCGGGACAGGGCATGGCTACACCTTC. This encodes CASSLSGTGHGYTF.

The rearrangement joins TRBV19 to TRBJ2-7; D gene ambiguous. V was clipped by 3 bases and J by 0 bases, with 18 bases between them. The CDR3 extends over 17 amino acids. Looked up from germline, CDR1 is LNHDA and CDR2 is SQIVND (reference sequence). In DNA, the CDR3 is TGTGCCAGTAGTATGCCCTCAAGGTCAAGACCCTCCTACGAGCAGTACTTC. Translation: CASSMPSRSRPSYEQYF.

The V and J genes are TRBV30 and TRBJ1-5; D gene uncertain. The CDR3 sequence is 13 residues long. Trimming removed 1 base from V and 5 bases from J, with 9 bases in between. The germline V gene has CDR1 GTSNPN and CDR2 SVGIG (reference sequence). The CDR3 DNA is TGTGCCTGGAGTGGCGGGATGGATCAGCCCCAGCATTTT. Protein product: CAWSGGMDQPQHF.